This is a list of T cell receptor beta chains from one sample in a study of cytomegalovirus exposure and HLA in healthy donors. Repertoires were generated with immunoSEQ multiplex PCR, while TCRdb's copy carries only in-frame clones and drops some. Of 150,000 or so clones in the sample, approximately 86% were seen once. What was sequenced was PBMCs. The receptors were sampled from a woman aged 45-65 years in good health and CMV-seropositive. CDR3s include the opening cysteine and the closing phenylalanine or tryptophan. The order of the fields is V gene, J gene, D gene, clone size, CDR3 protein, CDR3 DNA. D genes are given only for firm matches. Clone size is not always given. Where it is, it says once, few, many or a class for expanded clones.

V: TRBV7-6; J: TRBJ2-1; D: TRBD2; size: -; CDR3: CASSLGVAGAYNEQFF; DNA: TGTGCCAGCAGCTTAGGGGTAGCGGGGGCCTACAATGAGCAGTTCTTC
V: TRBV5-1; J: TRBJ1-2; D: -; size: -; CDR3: CASSLSAGGGDGYTF; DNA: TGCGCCAGCAGCTTGTCGGCGGGGGGCGGAGATGGCTACACCTTC
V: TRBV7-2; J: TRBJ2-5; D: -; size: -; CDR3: CASSADLSETQYF; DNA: TGTGCCAGCAGTGCTGACTTGTCGGAGACCCAGTACTTC
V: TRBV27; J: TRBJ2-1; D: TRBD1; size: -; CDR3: CASSILKGQINEQFF; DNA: TGTGCCAGCAGTATACTAAAGGGACAGATCAATGAGCAGTTCTTC
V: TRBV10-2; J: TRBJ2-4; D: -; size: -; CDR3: CASSESGVNIQYF; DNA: TGCGCCAGCAGTGAATCAGGGGTGAACATTCAGTACTTC
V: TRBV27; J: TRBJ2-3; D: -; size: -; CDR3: CASSYLSADTQYF; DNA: TGTGCCAGCAGTTACCTTAGCGCAGATACGCAGTATTTT
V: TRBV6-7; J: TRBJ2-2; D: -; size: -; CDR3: CASSYRVTGELFF; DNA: TGTGCCAGCAGTTACCGGGTAACCGGGGAGCTGTTTTTT
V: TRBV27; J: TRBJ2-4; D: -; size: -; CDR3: CASSLSRGLIQYF; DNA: TGTGCCAGCAGTTTATCGAGGGGACTCATTCAGTACTTC
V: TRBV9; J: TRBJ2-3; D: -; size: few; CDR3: CASSGGGITDTQYF; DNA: TGTGCCAGCTCCGGTGGCGGAATCACAGATACGCAGTATTTT
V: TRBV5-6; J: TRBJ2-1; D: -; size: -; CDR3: CASSYSGGPEQFF; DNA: TGTGCCAGCAGCTACTCAGGGGGGCCCGAGCAGTTCTTC
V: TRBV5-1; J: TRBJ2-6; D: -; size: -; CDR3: CASSLNDNSLTSGANVLTF; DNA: TGCGCCAGCAGCTTGAATGATAACAGCCTGACCTCTGGGGCCAACGTCCTGACTTTC
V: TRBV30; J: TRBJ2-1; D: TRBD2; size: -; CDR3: CAWSARTSGGVNNEQFF; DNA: TGTGCCTGGAGTGCCCGGACTAGCGGGGGGGTTAACAATGAGCAGTTCTTC
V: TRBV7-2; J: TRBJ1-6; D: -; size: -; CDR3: CASSSAGHRNSNSYNSPLHF; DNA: TGTGCCAGCAGCTCAGCGGGACATCGAAATTCAAACTCCTATAATTCACCCCTCCACTTT
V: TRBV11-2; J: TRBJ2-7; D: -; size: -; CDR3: CASSLAGAYEQYF; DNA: TGTGCCAGCAGCTTAGCGGGGGCCTACGAGCAGTACTTC
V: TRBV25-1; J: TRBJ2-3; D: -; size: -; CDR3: CASSETHSTDTQYF; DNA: TGTGCCAGCAGTGAAACTCATAGCACAGATACGCAGTATTTT
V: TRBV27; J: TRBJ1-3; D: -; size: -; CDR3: CATITGNTIYF; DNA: TGTGCCACCATCACTGGAAACACCATATATTTT
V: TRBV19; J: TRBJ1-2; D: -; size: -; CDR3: CASSIGPGYYGYTF; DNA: TGTGCCAGTAGTATAGGACCGGGGTACTATGGCTACACCTTC
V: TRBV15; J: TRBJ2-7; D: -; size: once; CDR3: CATRDTAYEQYF; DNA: TGTGCCACCCGGGACACTGCCTACGAGCAGTACTTC